The rows below give T cell receptor beta chains drawn from one sample of a study of T cells in Graves' hyperthyroidism and ophthalmopathy. TCRdb processed the multiplex PCR reads anew with MiXCR; each CDR3 protein has one entry. Here the sample spans 300,000 to 450,000 distinct CDR3 sequences, less than 20% being singletons. Sequences were obtained from blood. The receptors shown here come from a woman aged 40 to 50 with Graves' ophthalmopathy. Both conserved end residues are part of each CDR3. The D gene is left open where the match is weak. Some rows mark clone size as missing; the rest say once, few, many or name a class of expanded clone.

TRBJ2-5 | TRBV19 | many | NA | TGTGCCAGTAGTGGTAGTAGCGGAGAAGAGACCCAGTACTTC | CASSGSSGEETQYF
TRBJ2-6 | TRBV9 | many | NA | TGTGCCAGCAGCCTAGGTTGGGCCAACGTCCTGACTTTC | CASSLGWANVLTF
TRBJ2-5 | TRBV5-1 | few | NA | TGCGCCAGCAGGCGGGTCTTTAGGACAGCACAAGAGACCCAGTACTTC | CASRRVFRTAQETQYF
TRBJ2-5 | TRBV12-3/TRBV12-4 | NA | NA | TGTGCCAGCAGTTTGGGTGTCGGGGTATCCGAGACCCAGTACTTC | CASSLGVGVSETQYF
TRBJ1-6 | TRBV4-1 | NA | NA | TGCGCCAGCAGCGAGAGACTTTTATCCACCCTAAGCTCCTATAATTCACCCCTCCACTTT | CASSERLLSTLSSYNSPLHF
TRBJ2-7 | TRBV29-1 | few | TRBD2 | TGCAGCGTTGCCCCCGGGGGGTACGAGCAGTACTTC | CSVAPGGYEQYF
TRBJ1-2 | TRBV4-1 | many | NA | TGCGCCAGCAGCCAAGATATGGGTGCCCTCTATGGCTACACCTTC | CASSQDMGALYGYTF
TRBJ1-5 | TRBV6-1 | many | NA | TGTGCCAGCGACGGGGGGCGTCGCCAGCCCCAGCATTTT | CASDGGRRQPQHF
TRBJ2-2 | TRBV6-1 | many | NA | TGTGCCAGCAGTGAATTTAGGGTGGCAACCGGGGAGCTGTTTTTT | CASSEFRVATGELFF
TRBJ2-7 | TRBV19 | many | NA | TGTGCCAGTAAATCAGCGTTCTCCTACGAGCAGTACTTC | CASKSAFSYEQYF
TRBJ1-1 | TRBV6-2/TRBV6-3 | NA | NA | TGTGCCAGCAGGTTTTCAGGGGCCCTCACTGAAGCTTTCTTT | CASRFSGALTEAFF
TRBJ2-7 | TRBV20-1 | many | NA | TGCAGTGCTCCCCGCGGTAGCCCCGACCTCCTCTACGAGCAGTACTTC | CSAPRGSPDLLYEQYF
TRBJ2-2 | TRBV27 | many | NA | TGTGCCGTAGCCCGGCGGGGCGGGGAGCTGTTTTTT | CAVARRGGELFF
TRBJ2-7 | TRBV4-1 | NA | NA | TGCGCCAGCAGCCAAGGAGCCATGGGGGGCTACGAGCAGTACTTC | CASSQGAMGGYEQYF
TRBJ2-4 | TRBV6-1 | many | NA | TGTGCCAGCAGTAGTCCCCAGTCCAAAAACATTCAGTACTTC | CASSSPQSKNIQYF
TRBJ1-5 | TRBV30 | many | NA | TGTGCCTGGAGGCCCGCGGGGGCCTTCAATCAGCCCCAGCATTTT | CAWRPAGAFNQPQHF
TRBJ2-7 | TRBV20-1 | few | TRBD1 | TGCAGTGCGAGCCTGACAGGGGAAGTCAGCTACGAGCAGTACTTC | CSASLTGEVSYEQYF
TRBJ2-7 | TRBV5-1 | many | TRBD1 | TGCGCCAGCAGCTTGGGGGCGACAGGGGTTGAGCAGTACTTC | CASSLGATGVEQYF
TRBJ1-1 | TRBV7-2 | many | NA | TGTGCCAGCAGCTTCCATGGGAACACTGAAGCTTTCTTT | CASSFHGNTEAFF
TRBJ2-7 | TRBV19 | many | TRBD2 | TGTGCCAGTAGTACCCACAACGGACTAGCTTCGGAGCAGTACTTC | CASSTHNGLASEQYF
TRBJ2-7 | TRBV7-2 | many | TRBD2 | TGTGCCAGCAGCCCTAGCCCCCGGGCGGGAGGGATCTTCGAGCAGTACTTC | CASSPSPRAGGIFEQYF
TRBJ2-2 | TRBV12-3/TRBV12-4 | many | NA | TGTGCCAGCAGTTTTCAGTACGGGGAGCTGTTTTTT | CASSFQYGELFF
TRBJ2-5 | TRBV27 | NA | NA | TGTGCCAGCAGTCCCCTCCCGGGATGGGAGACCCAGTACTTC | CASSPLPGWETQYF
TRBJ1-1 | TRBV5-1 | NA | TRBD1 | TGCGCCAGCAGCTTGGAAGGAGGGGGCGGAACTGAAGCTTTCTTT | CASSLEGGGGTEAFF
TRBJ1-1 | TRBV28 | NA | TRBD1 | TGTGCCAGCTCCGGGACAGGGAAAGTAGTGGACACTGAAGCTTTCTTT | CASSGTGKVVDTEAFF
TRBJ2-7 | TRBV29-1 | many | TRBD2 | TGCAGCGTTCCTAAGCGGGACTACGAGCAGTACTTC | CSVPKRDYEQYF
TRBJ2-4 | TRBV12-5 | few | NA | TGTGCTGGTGGTTTGAACAGGGAAGCCAAAAACATTCAGTACTTC | CAGGLNREAKNIQYF
TRBJ1-2 | TRBV12-3/TRBV12-4 | many | NA | TGTGCCAGCAGTTTAGCTAGCTATGGCTACACCTTC | CASSLASYGYTF
TRBJ2-5 | TRBV12-3/TRBV12-4 | NA | TRBD1 | TGTGCCAGCAGTTCCTGGGACAGGGAATTCGAGACCCAGTACTTC | CASSSWDREFETQYF
TRBJ2-5 | TRBV15 | many | TRBD1 | TGTGCCACCAGCAGACCGGGACAGGGGCAAGAGACCCAGTACTTC | CATSRPGQGQETQYF
TRBJ1-2 | TRBV28 | NA | NA | TGTGCCAGCAGTGCCCAAAGGGGCCTCAGTGGCTACACCTTC | CASSAQRGLSGYTF
TRBJ1-1 | TRBV12-3/TRBV12-4 | NA | NA | TGTGCCAGCAGTTTTGGGGCAGGGACCACTGAAGCTTTCTTT | CASSFGAGTTEAFF
TRBJ2-2 | TRBV6-5 | many | NA | TGTGCCAGCAGTTACGGTCGTAGGAGAAGAAACACCGGGGAGCTGTTTTTT | CASSYGRRRRNTGELFF
TRBJ2-7 | TRBV6-2/TRBV6-3 | NA | TRBD1 | TGTGCCAGCAGTTACTCGAAAGGCAGGGGGTACGAGCAGTACTTC | CASSYSKGRGYEQYF
TRBJ2-7 | TRBV12-5 | many | NA | TGTGCTAGTGGTTTCTCAGCTGCCGAGCAGTACTTC | CASGFSAAEQYF
TRBJ2-5 | TRBV12-3/TRBV12-4 | many | NA | TGTGCCAGCAGTCCCCCTGGTGATAGCTTAGAGACCCAGTACTTC | CASSPPGDSLETQYF
TRBJ2-5 | TRBV6-2/TRBV6-3 | few | NA | TGTGCCAGCAGAAAGCGGGACAGCCAAGAGACCCAGTACTTC | CASRKRDSQETQYF
TRBJ2-7 | TRBV4-1 | many | NA | TGCGCCAGCAGCCAATCAGACCATTACGAGCAGTACTTC | CASSQSDHYEQYF
TRBJ1-2 | TRBV6-1 | few | NA | TGTGCCAGCAGTGATAGGACAGATGAAGCATACACCTTC | CASSDRTDEAYTF
TRBJ2-2 | TRBV11-2 | many | NA | TGTGCCAGCAGCTTAGGCCGGGTAGCCGGGGAGCTGTTTTTT | CASSLGRVAGELFF
TRBJ1-1 | TRBV18 | NA | NA | TGTGCCAGCTCACCAATATCGGACAAAACTGAAGCTTTCTTT | CASSPISDKTEAFF
TRBJ1-5 | TRBV5-4 | many | NA | TGTGCCAGCAGCTTGGAGCAGAGACAGCCCCAGCATTTT | CASSLEQRQPQHF
TRBJ2-7 | TRBV20-1 | many | NA | TGCAGTGCTAGAGGTGTGGACACGGGCCCGTACGAGCAGTACTTC | CSARGVDTGPYEQYF
TRBJ2-6 | TRBV7-8 | many | NA | TGTGCCAGCAGCACCCAGGTACCTTCTCTCTCTGGGGCCAACGTCCTGACTTTC | CASSTQVPSLSGANVLTF
TRBJ1-6 | TRBV12-3/TRBV12-4 | many | NA | TGTGCCAGCAGTCCTACGAGCTCCTATAATTCACCCCTCCACTTT | CASSPTSSYNSPLHF
TRBJ2-5 | TRBV6-1 | many | NA | TGTGCCAGCTTTCTCTCAGAAGAGACCCAGTACTTC | CASFLSEETQYF
TRBJ2-7 | TRBV27 | many | TRBD1 | TGTGCCAGCAGTTGGGAAGACAGGGGCGAGCAGTACTTC | CASSWEDRGEQYF
TRBJ1-2 | TRBV5-1 | many | TRBD1 | TGCGCCAGCAGCTACGACAGGGGTACTAACTATGGCTACACCTTC | CASSYDRGTNYGYTF
TRBJ2-2 | TRBV19 | NA | TRBD1 | TGTGCCAGTAGGGAGCCGGGACAGAAGGCGGCCGGGGAGCTGTTTTTT | CASREPGQKAAGELFF
TRBJ2-7 | TRBV3-1 | NA | TRBD2 | TGTGCCAGCAGCCGTGGTTTAGCGGGAGCAGCCGAGCAGTACTTC | CASSRGLAGAAEQYF